Shown below are 5 T cell receptor beta chains from a single sample sequenced in a study of T cell responses to AZD1222 COVID-19 vaccine. Clones were read by immunoSEQ multiplex PCR, and TCRdb kept only the in-frame ones, dropping some. The profile shows approximately 30,000 clones, 65% to 90% of them singletons. Sequenced material: peripheral blood, taken on day 0 of AZD1222 vaccination. These receptors originate from an adult in good health.

The chain joins TRBV5-5 to TRBJ1-5; 7 nucleotides match TRBD1. V lost 4 bases and J lost 5; bases outside the gene matches: 3. The CDR3 is 13 residues long. Germline CDR1 reads SGHKS; CDR2 reads YYEKEE (reference sequence). In DNA, the CDR3 is TGTGCCAGCAGCAGAACAGGGGATCAGCCCCAGCATTTT. As protein: CASSRTGDQPQHF.

The chain couples TRBV24-1 to TRBJ1-5; 8 bases fit TRBD1. CDR3 size: 16 residues. Germline V gene lookup returns CDR1 KGHDR and CDR2 SFDVKD. V gave up 4 bases and J gave up 3 bases; unmatched junction bases: 7. CDR3 sequence: CATSERTGSNNQPQHF. The CDR3 nucleotides are TGTGCCACCAGTGAAAGGACAGGGTCCAACAATCAGCCCCAGCATTTT.

The genes are TRBV6-1 and TRBJ1-3; TRBD1 is a possible D gene (6 bases). CDR1 and CDR2 from the germline V gene are MNHNS and SASEGT. The CDR3 is 15 amino acids. Trimming pared 3 bases from V and 2 bases from J, leaving 11 bases between. DNA of the CDR3: TGTGCCAGCAGTGAGAGGGCAGGGGCTGGAAACACCATATATTTT. Its translation: CASSERAGAGNTIYF.

The chain recombines TRBV28 with TRBJ2-4; the match to TRBD2 covers 7 bases. The CDR3 has 14 amino acids. Germline V gene sequence: CDR1 MDHEN, CDR2 SYDVKM. Trimming at V came to 5 bases and at J to 1 base, leaving 2 bases not matched to a gene. The CDR3: CASSMGGAKNIQYF. CDR3 DNA: TGTGCCAGCAGTATGGGGGGGGCCAAAAACATTCAGTACTTC.

V usage is TRBV19 and J usage is TRBJ2-1; 8 bases are shared with TRBD1. This CDR3 has 14 amino acids. Trimming removed 5 bases from V and 5 bases from J; junction bases left unmatched: 5. Germline lookup yields CDR1 LNHDA and CDR2 SQIVND (reference sequence). CDR3 region: CASSPVDRDNEQFF. In DNA, the CDR3 is TGTGCCAGTAGTCCTGTGGACAGGGACAATGAGCAGTTCTTC.